The TCR beta chain under discussion was sequenced for a study of T cell changes during pregnancy in multiple sclerosis. Profiled with immunoSEQ multiplex PCR; TCRdb holds only in-frame clones, not every one. The sample contains 15,000 to 20,000 clones, 75% to 90% of which appear only once. Trimming took 1 base from V and 4 from J, leaving 11 bases between them. Germline V gene sequence: CDR1 SGHDT, CDR2 YYEEEE. This CDR3 has 14 residues. This clonotype originated in a female donor in good health, enrolled as a control in a pregnancy study. This specimen was CD8+ T cells from peripheral blood mononuclear cells, taken in the third trimester of pregnancy. The chain uses TRBV5-6 and TRBJ1-1; D is unclear. CDR3 DNA: TGTGCCAGCAGCTTGATCTTTAGCGGCACTGAAGCTTTCTTT. This gives the protein CASSLIFSGTEAFF. Using reference TRBV5-6 and TRBJ1-1 for the parts outside the CDR3, the full variable domain is DAGVTQSPTHLIKTRGQQVTLRCSPKSGHDTVSWYQQALGQGPQFIFQYYEEEERQRGNFPDRFSGHQFPNYSSELNVNALLLGDSALYLCASSLIFSGTEAFFGQGTRLTVV.